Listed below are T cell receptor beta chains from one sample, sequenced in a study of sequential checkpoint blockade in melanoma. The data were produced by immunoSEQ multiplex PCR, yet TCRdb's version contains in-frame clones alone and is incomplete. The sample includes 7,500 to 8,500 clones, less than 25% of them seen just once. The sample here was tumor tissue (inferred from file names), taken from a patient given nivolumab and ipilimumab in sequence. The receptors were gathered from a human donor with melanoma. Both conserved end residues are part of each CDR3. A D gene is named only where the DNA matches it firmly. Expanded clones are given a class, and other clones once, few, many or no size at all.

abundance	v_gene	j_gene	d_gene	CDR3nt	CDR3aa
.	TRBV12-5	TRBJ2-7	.	TGTGCTAGTGGTTTGGTTGGCCCTAACGAGCAGTACTTC	CASGLVGPNEQYF
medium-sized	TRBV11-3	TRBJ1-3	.	TGTGCCAGCAGCCCTCAACAGGGTTCCGGAAACACCATATATTTT	CASSPQQGSGNTIYF
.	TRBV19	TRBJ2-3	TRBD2	TGTGCCAGTACCTATAGCGGGAGGGCCTGGCAGGAAGATACGCAGTATTTT	CASTYSGRAWQEDTQYF
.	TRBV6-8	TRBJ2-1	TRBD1	TGTGCCAGTCGAAGAAGGGGGCAGGGGGCCCGCAATGAGCAGTTCTTC	CASRRRGQGARNEQFF
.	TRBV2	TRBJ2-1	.	TGTGCCAGCAGTTCCCCGGGACACACTAGTTACAATGAGCAGTTCTTC	CASSSPGHTSYNEQFF
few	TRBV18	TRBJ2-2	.	TGTGCCAGCTCACGGGAGGGGGCGAACACCGGGGAGCTGTTTTTT	CASSREGANTGELFF
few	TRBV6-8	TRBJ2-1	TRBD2	TGTGCCAGCAGTTACTTCGGGACTAGCGCCAATGAGCAGTTCTTC	CASSYFGTSANEQFF
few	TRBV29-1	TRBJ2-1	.	TGCAGCGTTGAAGGACTATACAATGAGCAGTTCTTC	CSVEGLYNEQFF
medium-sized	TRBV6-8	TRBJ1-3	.	TGTGCCACCTTTCTACCCTCTGGAAACACCATATATTTT	CATFLPSGNTIYF
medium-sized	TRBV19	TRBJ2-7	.	TGTGCCAGTAGTATCTCAGGAGCCTACGAGCAGTACTTC	CASSISGAYEQYF
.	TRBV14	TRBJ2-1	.	TGTGCCAGTCAACTCGATTCCTACAATGAGCAGTTCTTC	CASQLDSYNEQFF
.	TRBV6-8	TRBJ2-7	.	TGTGCCATCCAGAGAGGCCAGGACGAGCAGTACTTC	CAIQRGQDEQYF
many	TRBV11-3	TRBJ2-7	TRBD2	TGTGCCAGCAGCTTGGCTAGCGGGACCTACGAGCAGTACTTC	CASSLASGTYEQYF
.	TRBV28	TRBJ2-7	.	TGTGCCAGCAGCCCCGGGAGCCTCGCGGCCTCCTACGAGCAGTACTTC	CASSPGSLAASYEQYF
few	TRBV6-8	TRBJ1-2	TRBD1	TGTGCCAGCAGTTACTCGAAGCGGACAGGTTTTGGCTACACCTTC	CASSYSKRTGFGYTF
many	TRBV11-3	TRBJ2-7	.	TGTGCCAGCAGCCCGTCTAACTTACCACCCTACGAGCAGTACTTC	CASSPSNLPPYEQYF
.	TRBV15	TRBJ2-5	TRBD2	TGTGCCACCAGCAGAGATTTGGCTAGCGGCAAAGGGGAGACCCAGTACTTC	CATSRDLASGKGETQYF
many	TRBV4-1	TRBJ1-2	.	TGCGCCAGCAGCCAAGAACAGGGACGCTCTGGCTACACCTTC	CASSQEQGRSGYTF
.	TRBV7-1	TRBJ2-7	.	TGTGCCAGCAGCTTTTGGGACTCGGATGAGCAGTACTTC	CASSFWDSDEQYF
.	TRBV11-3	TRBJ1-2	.	TGTGCCAGCAGCCCCTTTGGAGGTTCGGACTATGGCTACACCTTC	CASSPFGGSDYGYTF
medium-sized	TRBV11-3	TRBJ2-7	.	TGTGCCAGCAGCTTCGGGGGCGGGGAGGCGAGGGGCTCCTACGAGCAGTACTTC	CASSFGGGEARGSYEQYF
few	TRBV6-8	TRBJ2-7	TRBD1	TGTGCCAGCAGTCCCGGGACAGGGCGATCCCCAGCCTACGAGCAGTACTTC	CASSPGTGRSPAYEQYF
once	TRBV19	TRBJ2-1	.	TGTGCCAGTTACTACGGGGATGAGCAGTTCTTC	CASYYGDEQFF
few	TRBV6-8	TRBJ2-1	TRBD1	TGTGCCAGCAGTTATGTGGCAGGGGGCTCAACTGAGCAGTTCTTC	CASSYVAGGSTEQFF
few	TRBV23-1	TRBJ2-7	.	TGCGCCAGCAGCCAAGCTGTGAACTACGAGCAGTACTTC	CASSQAVNYEQYF
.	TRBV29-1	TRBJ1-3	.	TGCAGCGTTGAACAACGATTCTCTGGAAACACCATATATTTT	CSVEQRFSGNTIYF
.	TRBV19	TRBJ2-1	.	TGTGCCAGTAGTATAACCTCCTACAATGAGCAGTTCTTC	CASSITSYNEQFF
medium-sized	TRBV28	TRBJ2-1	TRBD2	TGTGCCAGCAGTCCCTGGACTAGCGGGAGGGACGGGGAGATTGAGCAGTTCTTC	CASSPWTSGRDGEIEQFF
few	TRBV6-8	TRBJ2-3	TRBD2	TGTGCCAGCAGTTACCCTACTAGCGGGAAAGATTCTAGCACAGATACGCAGTATTTT	CASSYPTSGKDSSTDTQYF
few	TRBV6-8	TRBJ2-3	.	TGTGCCAGCAGTTACTCGCGCAGGACTAGCACAGATACGCAGTATTTT	CASSYSRRTSTDTQYF
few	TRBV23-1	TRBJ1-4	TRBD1	TGCGCCAGCAGCATGGACAGGGGGCGCCGACTGTTTTTT	CASSMDRGRRLFF
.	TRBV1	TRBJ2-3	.	TGCACCAGCAGCCAAGATAGCGGGGGGCTTACAGATACGCAGTATTTT	CTSSQDSGGLTDTQYF
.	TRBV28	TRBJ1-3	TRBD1	TGTGCCAGCAGCCCCAGGGGGCGGCATGGAAACACCATATATTTT	CASSPRGRHGNTIYF
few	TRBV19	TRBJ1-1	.	TGTGCCACCAATCCCGGGGGAGGGGGTGAAACTGAAGCTTTCTTT	CATNPGGGGETEAFF
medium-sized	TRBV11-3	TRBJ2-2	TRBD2	TGTGCCAGCAGCGTTGGGACTAGCGGAGTAACCGGGGAGCTGTTTTTT	CASSVGTSGVTGELFF
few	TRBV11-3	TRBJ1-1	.	TGTGCCAGCAGCCCCGTATCTCGACGTAACACTGAAGCTTTCTTT	CASSPVSRRNTEAFF
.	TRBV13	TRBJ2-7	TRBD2	TGTGCCAGCAGCTTAGGCGCGGCTAGCGGGAGCTACGAGCAGTACTTC	CASSLGAASGSYEQYF
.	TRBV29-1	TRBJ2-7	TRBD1	TGCAGCGTTGATGCGACAGGGAGTGGCGCCGAGCAGTACTTC	CSVDATGSGAEQYF
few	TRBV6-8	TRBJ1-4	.	TGTGCCAGCAGCGGGGGACATGGAATGAAAGAACTGTTTTTT	CASSGGHGMKELFF
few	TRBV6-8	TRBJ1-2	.	TGTGCCAGCAGAAGCTCCCGGGACGGCTATGGCTACACCTTC	CASRSSRDGYGYTF
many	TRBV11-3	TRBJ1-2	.	TGTGCCAGCCACCCTTTCGTACCAGGGACCTATGGCTACACCTTC	CASHPFVPGTYGYTF
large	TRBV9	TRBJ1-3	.	TGTGCCAGCAGACCCGCAGGGAGTCCAAACACCATATATTTT	CASRPAGSPNTIYF
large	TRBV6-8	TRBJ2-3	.	TGTGCCAGCACCACCGGGGGACGAAGCACAGATACGCAGTATTTT	CASTTGGRSTDTQYF
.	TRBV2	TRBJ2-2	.	TGTGCCAGCAGTGGCCCGGGCCGGCCCCGGCTGTTTTTT	CASSGPGRPRLFF
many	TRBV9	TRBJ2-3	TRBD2	TGTGCCAGCAGTACCATAGCGGGAGGGCAAGATACGCAGTATTTT	CASSTIAGGQDTQYF
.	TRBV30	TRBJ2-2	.	TGTGCCTGGAGTCTGGGGCAGGCGAACACCGGGGAGCTGTTTTTT	CAWSLGQANTGELFF
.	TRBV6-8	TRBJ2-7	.	TGTGCCAGCGAGGCCGGGCAGACCTTCGGCGAGCAGTACTTC	CASEAGQTFGEQYF
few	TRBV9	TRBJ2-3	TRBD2	TGTGCCAGCAGCGTAGCGGGAACTAGCGCAGATACGCAGTATTTT	CASSVAGTSADTQYF
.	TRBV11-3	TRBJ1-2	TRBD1	TGTGCCAGCAGCTCAGAGGGGGCGCAGGTTGGCTACACCTTC	CASSSEGAQVGYTF
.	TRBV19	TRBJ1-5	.	TGTGCCAGTAGTATGGGGCAGAGTTATCAGCCCCAGCATTTT	CASSMGQSYQPQHF